This T cell receptor beta chain was recorded in a study of shared clonotypes between healthy human individuals. At the level of the study: The cohort comprised a couple of women and a few men. Their ages spanned 18 to 49 years.

The protocol was immunoSEQ multiplex PCR, while the TCRdb copy is restricted to in-frame clones and leaves out a portion. Of 750,000 to 1,000,000 clones listed, around 93% are singletons. Notes on this clone: Its antigen is currently unknown.

CD45RO negativity and positive selection for CCR7 defined naive CD8 cells, a population that excluded terminally differentiated effector memory CD45RA+ cells. Overall study findings and caveats: Specimens sampled were limited to blood, with tissue repertoires likely differing. Only a few donors were included, so the genetic and exposure-history diversity represented was limited. About 5% of naive CD4 clonotypes were shared across four donors.

Germline V gene lookup returns CDR1 SQVTM and CDR2 ANQGSEA. Germline trimming cut 3 bases from V and 3 bases from J; bases unmatched to any gene: 2. CDR3 size: 13 residues. This rearrangement joins TRBV29-1 to TRBJ2-3, with 8 bases matching TRBD1. The clonotype was recovered from a man in his thirties or forties in good health. Sequencing was performed on naive CD8+ T cells sorted from blood. This chain's CDR3 is CSVDRGQTDTQYF. DNA for the CDR3: TGCAGCGTTGACAGGGGGCAGACAGATACGCAGTATTTT.